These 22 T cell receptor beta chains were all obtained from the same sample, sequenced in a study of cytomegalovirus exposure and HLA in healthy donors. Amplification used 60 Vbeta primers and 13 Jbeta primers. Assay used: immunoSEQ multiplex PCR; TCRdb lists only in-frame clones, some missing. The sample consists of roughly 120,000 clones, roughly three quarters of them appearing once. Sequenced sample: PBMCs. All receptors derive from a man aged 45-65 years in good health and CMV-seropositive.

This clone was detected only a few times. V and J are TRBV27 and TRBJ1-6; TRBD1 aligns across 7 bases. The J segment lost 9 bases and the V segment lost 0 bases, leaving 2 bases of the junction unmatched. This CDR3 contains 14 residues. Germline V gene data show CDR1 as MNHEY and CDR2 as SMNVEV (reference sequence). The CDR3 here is CASSLSTGSSPLHF. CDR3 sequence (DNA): TGTGCCAGCAGTTTATCGACAGGGAGTTCACCCCTCCACTTT.

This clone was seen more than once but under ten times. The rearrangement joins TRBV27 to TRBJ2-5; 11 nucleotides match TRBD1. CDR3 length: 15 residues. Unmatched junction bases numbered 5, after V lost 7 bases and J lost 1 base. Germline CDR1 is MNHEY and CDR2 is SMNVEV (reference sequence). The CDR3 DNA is TGTGCCAGCACCCGGGACAGGGGGTCCCAAGAGACCCAGTACTTC. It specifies CASTRDRGSQETQYF.

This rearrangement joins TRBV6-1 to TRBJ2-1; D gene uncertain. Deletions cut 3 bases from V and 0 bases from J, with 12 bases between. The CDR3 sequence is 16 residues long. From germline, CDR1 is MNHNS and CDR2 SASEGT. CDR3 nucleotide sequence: TGTGCCAGCAGTGATGATAGCTCTTACTCCTACAATGAGCAGTTCTTC. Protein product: CASSDDSSYSYNEQFF.

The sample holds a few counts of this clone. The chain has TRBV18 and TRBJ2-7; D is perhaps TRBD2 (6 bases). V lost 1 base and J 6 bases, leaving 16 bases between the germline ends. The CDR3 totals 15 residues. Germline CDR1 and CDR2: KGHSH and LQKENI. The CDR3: CASSPLLTEGSEQYF. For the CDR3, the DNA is TGTGCCAGCTCACCACTTCTCACGGAGGGGTCCGAGCAGTACTTC.

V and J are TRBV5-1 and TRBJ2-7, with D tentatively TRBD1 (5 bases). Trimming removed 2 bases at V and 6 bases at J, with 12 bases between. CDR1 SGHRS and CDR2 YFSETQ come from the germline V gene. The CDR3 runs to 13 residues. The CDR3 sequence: CASSFQGYSEQYF. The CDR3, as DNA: TGCGCCAGCAGCTTCCAGGGATACTCCGAGCAGTACTTC.

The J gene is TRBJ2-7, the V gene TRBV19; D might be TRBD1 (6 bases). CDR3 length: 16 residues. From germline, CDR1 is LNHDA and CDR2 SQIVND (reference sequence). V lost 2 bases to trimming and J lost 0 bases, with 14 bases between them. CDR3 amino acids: CASSIRTDKSSYEQYF. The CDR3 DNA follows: TGTGCCAGTAGTATAAGGACAGATAAGAGCTCCTACGAGCAGTACTTC.

CDR3 protein: CASSWTSQNIQYF. As DNA, the CDR3 is TGTGCCAGCAGTTGGACATCGCAAAACATTCAGTACTTC. This sequence joins TRBV28 and TRBJ2-4; a possible D gene is TRBD1 (5 bases). The CDR3 length is 13 residues. V lost 4 bases and J lost 5, with 9 bases in between. Germline CDR1 reads MDHEN; CDR2 reads SYDVKM.

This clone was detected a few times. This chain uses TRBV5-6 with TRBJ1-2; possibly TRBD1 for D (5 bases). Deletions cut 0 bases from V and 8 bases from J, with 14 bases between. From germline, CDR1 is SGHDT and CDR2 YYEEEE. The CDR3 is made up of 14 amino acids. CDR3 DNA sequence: TGTGCCAGCAGCTTGGAATCGGGCCCAGGGGGCTACACCTTC. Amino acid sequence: CASSLESGPGGYTF.

The CDR3 DNA is TGTGCCAGCAGCTTATGGCTAGCGGCCTACAATGAGCAGTTCTTC. It yields the protein CASSLWLAAYNEQFF. The V call is TRBV7-2, the J call TRBJ2-1, with 7 bases identical to TRBD2. Germline-derived CDR1 and CDR2 are SGHTA and FQGNSA. The ends lost 2 bases at V and 2 bases at J; junction bases unmatched: 3. CDR3 length: 15 amino acids.

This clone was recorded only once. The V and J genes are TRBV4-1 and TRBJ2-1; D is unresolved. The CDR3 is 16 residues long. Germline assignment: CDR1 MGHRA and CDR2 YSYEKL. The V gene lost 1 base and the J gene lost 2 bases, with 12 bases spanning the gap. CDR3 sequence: CASSQVPESTYNEQFF. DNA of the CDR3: TGCGCCAGCAGCCAAGTACCCGAGAGCACCTACAATGAGCAGTTCTTC.

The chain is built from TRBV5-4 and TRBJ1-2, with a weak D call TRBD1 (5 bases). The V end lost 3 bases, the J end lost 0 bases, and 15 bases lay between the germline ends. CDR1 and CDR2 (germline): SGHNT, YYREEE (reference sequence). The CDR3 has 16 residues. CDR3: CASSSGGGLANYGYTF. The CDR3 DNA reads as TGTGCCAGCAGCTCCGGGGGAGGCTTAGCTAACTATGGCTACACCTTC.

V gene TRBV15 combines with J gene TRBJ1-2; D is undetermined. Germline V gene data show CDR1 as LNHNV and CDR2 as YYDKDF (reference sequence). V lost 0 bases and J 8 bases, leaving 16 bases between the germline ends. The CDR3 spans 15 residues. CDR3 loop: CATSRDDAGSGGYTF. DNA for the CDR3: TGTGCCACCAGCAGAGATGACGCGGGCTCGGGGGGCTACACCTTC. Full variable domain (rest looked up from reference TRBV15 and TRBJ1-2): DAMVIQNPRYQVTQFGKPVTLSCSQTLNHNVMYWYQQKSSQAPKLLFHYYDKDFNNEADTPDNFQSRRPNTSFCFLDIRSPGLGDTAMYLCATSRDDAGSGGYTFGSGTRLTVV.

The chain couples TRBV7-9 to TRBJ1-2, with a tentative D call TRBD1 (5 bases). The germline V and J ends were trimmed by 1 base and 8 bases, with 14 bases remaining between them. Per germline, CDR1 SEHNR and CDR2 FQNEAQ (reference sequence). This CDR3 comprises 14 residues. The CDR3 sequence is CASSLVGAGSGYTF. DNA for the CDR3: TGTGCCAGCAGCTTAGTTGGGGCCGGGAGCGGCTACACCTTC.

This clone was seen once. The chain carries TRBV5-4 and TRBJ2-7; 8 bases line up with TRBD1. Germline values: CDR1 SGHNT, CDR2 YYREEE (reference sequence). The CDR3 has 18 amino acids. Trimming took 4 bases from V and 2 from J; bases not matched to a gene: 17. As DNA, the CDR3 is TGTGCCAGCAGCCCGGACAGGGACGGGGTTCCTGGAGCCTACGAGCAGTACTTC. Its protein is CASSPDRDGVPGAYEQYF.

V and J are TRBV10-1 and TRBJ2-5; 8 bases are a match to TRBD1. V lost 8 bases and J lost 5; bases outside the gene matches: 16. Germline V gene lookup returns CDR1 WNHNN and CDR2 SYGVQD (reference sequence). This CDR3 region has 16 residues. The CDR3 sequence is CASPPEGQALRETQYF. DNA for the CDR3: TGCGCCAGCCCTCCCGAGGGACAGGCTTTGCGGGAGACCCAGTACTTC.

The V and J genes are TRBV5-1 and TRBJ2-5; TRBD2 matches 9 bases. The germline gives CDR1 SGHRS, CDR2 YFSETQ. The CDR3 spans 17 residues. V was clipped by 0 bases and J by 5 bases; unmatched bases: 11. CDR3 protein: CASSLGTAGGLGETQYF. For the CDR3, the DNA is TGCGCCAGCAGCTTGGGTACAGCGGGGGGCCTGGGGGAGACCCAGTACTTC.

CDR3: CATLGTGSIWGNQPQHF. The CDR3 nucleotides are TGTGCCACCCTCGGGACAGGGTCGATTTGGGGCAATCAGCCCCAGCATTTT. The chain joins TRBV19 to TRBJ1-5; TRBD1 matches at 9 bases. CDR1 is LNHDA and CDR2 is SQIVND in the germline V gene (reference sequence). CDR3 length: 17 residues. V dropped 10 bases and J dropped 2; count of bases not matched to a gene: 15.

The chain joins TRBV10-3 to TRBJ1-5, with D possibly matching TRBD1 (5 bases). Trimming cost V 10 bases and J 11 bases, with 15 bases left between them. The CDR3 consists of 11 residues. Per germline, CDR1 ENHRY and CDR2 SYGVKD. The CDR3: CATSEGQAQHF. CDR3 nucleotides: TGTGCCACCAGCGAGGGGCAGGCCCAGCATTTT.

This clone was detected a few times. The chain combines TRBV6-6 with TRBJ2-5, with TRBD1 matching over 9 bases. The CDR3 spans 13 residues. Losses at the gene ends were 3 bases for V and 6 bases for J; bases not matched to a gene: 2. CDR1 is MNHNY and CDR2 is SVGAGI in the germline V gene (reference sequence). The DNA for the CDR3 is TGTGCCAGCAGTTATGGACAGGGGCAGACCCAGTACTTC. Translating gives CASSYGQGQTQYF.

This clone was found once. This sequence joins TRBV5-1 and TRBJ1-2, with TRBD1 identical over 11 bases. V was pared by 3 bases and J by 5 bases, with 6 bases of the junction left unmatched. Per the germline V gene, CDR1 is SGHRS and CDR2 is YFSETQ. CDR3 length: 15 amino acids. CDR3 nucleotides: TGCGCCAGCAGCTCCGGACAGGGGGCCCTATATGGCTACACCTTC. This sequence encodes CASSSGQGALYGYTF.

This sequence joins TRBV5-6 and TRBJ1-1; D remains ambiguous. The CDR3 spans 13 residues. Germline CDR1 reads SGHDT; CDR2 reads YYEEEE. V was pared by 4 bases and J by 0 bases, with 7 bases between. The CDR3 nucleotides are TGTGCCAGCAGCCCGGAGGTGAACACTGAAGCTTTCTTT. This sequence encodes CASSPEVNTEAFF.

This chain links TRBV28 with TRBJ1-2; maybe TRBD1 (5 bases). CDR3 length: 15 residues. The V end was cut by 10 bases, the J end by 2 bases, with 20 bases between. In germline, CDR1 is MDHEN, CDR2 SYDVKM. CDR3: CANAPAGGGNYGYTF. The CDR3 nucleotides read TGTGCCAATGCCCCGGCAGGCGGGGGGAACTATGGCTACACCTTC.